This T cell receptor beta chain was sequenced during a study of molecular identifiers for immune sequencing clone quantification. Naive CD8 T cells were FACS-sorted by CD8+CD4-CCR7+CD45RA+ markers. Concerning this clonotype itself: A much bigger clone sits one base away, suggesting this may be a read error.

The CDR3 length is 14 residues. Germline values: CDR1 SGHAT, CDR2 FQNNGV. Using its own MiXCR run on the PCR reads, TCRdb lists one record per CDR3 protein. The table includes 300,000 to 350,000 distinct CDR3 sequences, about a fifth detected once. This sequence was found in a human donor in good health. Some libraries in this study had Jurkat cell RNA spiked in. The sample comprised naive CD8+ T cells from blood, with Jurkat cell RNA spiked in. The subset is: FACS-sorted CD8+CD4-CCR7+CD45RA+ naive T cells. J is TRBJ2-2 and V is TRBV11-2; TRBD2 is a possible D gene (5 bases). CDR3 in DNA: TGTGCCAACAGCCTGATGACTGGGAGCGGGGAGCTGTTTTTT. Translated, it gives CANSLMTGSGELFF.